This TCR beta chain was documented in a study of cytomegalovirus exposure and HLA in healthy donors. The PCR ran on 60 Vbeta and 13 Jbeta primers. Only in-frame clones appear in the TCRdb table, and some are missing; sequencing was by immunoSEQ multiplex PCR. The sample lists about 160,000 clones; around 78% were seen once. V lost 7 bases, J lost 0 bases, and 16 bases lay in between. In germline, CDR1 is SNHLY, CDR2 FYNNEI. This CDR3 has 15 residues. The specimen was PBMCs. This clonotype originated in a woman aged 40 to 50 in good health and CMV-seronegative. V gene TRBV2 combines with J gene TRBJ2-7, with D perhaps matching TRBD2 (5 bases). The CDR3 loop reads CASTSLMEASYEQYF. DNA of the CDR3: TGTGCCAGCACCTCCCTGATGGAGGCCTCCTACGAGCAGTACTTC.